This TCR beta chain was identified in a study of T-cell memory formation after mild COVID-19. Study overall: Among the donors, TCR clusters were largely specific to each donor.

There are 15 residues in the CDR3. The V gene's germline CDR1 is LGHDT and CDR2 YNNKEL (reference sequence). The V end was cut by 0 bases, the J end by 3 bases, with 10 bases between. MiXCR, applied by TCRdb to the 5' RACE reads, yields one record per CDR3 protein. This sample yields some 210,000 distinct CDR3 sequences, of which approximately 16% are seen a single time; about 2.4% belongs to the top ten. This receptor was obtained from an adult woman who had mild COVID-19 (a few samples of this study predate the infection). Cell type and time point are not known. Sequenced material: PBMCs or a T cell subset sorted from them (not recorded which). The chain links TRBV3-1 to TRBJ2-3; D remains unclear. The CDR3 is CASSQDHGRTDTQYF. Written as DNA, the CDR3 is TGTGCCAGCAGCCAAGATCACGGAAGGACAGATACGCAGTATTTT.